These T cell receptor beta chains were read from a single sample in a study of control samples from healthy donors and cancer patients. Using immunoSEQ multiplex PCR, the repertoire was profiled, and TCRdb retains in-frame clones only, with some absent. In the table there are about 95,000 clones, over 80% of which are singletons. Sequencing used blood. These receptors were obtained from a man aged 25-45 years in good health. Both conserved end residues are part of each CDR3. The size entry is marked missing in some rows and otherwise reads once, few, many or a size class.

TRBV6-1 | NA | CASSEATSNQPQHF
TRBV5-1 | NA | CASSLVSGMSSGANVLTF
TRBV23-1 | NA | CASSQGFGGFQDCSYNEQFF
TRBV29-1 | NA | CSVFRLDSDNEQFF
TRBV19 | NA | CASSIAQGGYGQYF
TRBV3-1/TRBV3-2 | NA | CASSAPTGRGETQYF
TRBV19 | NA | CASSIDRGTGELFF
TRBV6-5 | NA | CASRTGRGTEAFF
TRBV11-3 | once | CASSRGTQGQETQYF
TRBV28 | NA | CASRGALGYTF
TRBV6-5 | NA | CASSYSNGGADTQYF
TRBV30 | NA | CAWRTLSGAPQETQYF
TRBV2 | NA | CASSEADRRTEAFF
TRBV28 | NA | CASSLYAPRAGGMGQPQHF
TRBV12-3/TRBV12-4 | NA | CASSLNLYGYTF
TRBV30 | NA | CAWSLGTGGPDEQYF
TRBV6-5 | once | CASSFRGFYEQYF
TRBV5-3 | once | CARSLTGVSSYNSPLHF
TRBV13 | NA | CASSLSRANTGELFF
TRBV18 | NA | CASSPEGDTEAFF
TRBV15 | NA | CATGANTEAFF
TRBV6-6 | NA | CASSYNSGEGGYTF
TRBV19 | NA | CASSPGRSSYNSPLHF
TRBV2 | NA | CASSEPAVSSEKLFF
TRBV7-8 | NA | CASSLADREYEQYF
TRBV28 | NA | CASSLAGGSGNTIYF
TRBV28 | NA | CASSFGQGYGYTF
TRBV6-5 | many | CASSYSPTGYNSPLHF
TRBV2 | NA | CASSQTDYEQYF
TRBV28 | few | CASSPTIGGGYGYTF
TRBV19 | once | CASSIVWTGRGTEAFF
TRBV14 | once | CASSLGPSIIFF
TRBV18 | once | CASSPDGVVQGQFF
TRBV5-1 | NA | CASSRSGGADTQYF
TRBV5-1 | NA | CASSFTGLAGGSTDTQYF
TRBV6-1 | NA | CASSEVPGAKNIQYF
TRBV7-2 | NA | CASSFGGDRGAYNEQFF
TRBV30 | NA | CAWIRDRNTEAFF
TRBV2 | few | CASTDRDGYTF
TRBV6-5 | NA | CASSYGGGSNYGYTF
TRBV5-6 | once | CASSLVGGRGAFF
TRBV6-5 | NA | CASSYNRAAHNSPLHF
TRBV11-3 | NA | CASSLGSGLAGGNEQFF
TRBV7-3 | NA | CASSLVAGADTEAFF
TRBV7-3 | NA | CASSPSGGVRNEQFF
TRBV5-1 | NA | CASSIGQDGYTF
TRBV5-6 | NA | CASSLAQGSTEAFF
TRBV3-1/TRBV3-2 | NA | CASSQDRPDTQYF
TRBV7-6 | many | CASSLGQGVPGNTIYF
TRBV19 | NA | CASRGGENEQFF